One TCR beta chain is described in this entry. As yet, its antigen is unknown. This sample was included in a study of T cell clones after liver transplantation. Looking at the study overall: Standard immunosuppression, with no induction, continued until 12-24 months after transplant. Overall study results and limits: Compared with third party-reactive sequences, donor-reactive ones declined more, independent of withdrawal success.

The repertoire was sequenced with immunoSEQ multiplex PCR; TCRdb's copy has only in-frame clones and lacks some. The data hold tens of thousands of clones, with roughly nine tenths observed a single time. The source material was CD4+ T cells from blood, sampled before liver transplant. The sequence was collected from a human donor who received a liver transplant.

The CDR3 protein is CASSFGFGGTRELFF. The CDR3 DNA is TGTGCCAGCAGCTTCGGGTTCGGTGGGACCCGGGAGCTGTTTTTT. This sequence joins TRBV9 and TRBJ2-2; D might be TRBD1 or TRBD2, each matching 5 bases. CDR3 length: 15 residues. Trimming took 4 bases from V and 9 from J, leaving 19 bases between them. Germline loops: CDR1 SGDLS, CDR2 YYNGEE.